Below are 10 T cell receptor beta chains sequenced from a single sample in a study of PD-1 blockade in classical Hodgkin lymphoma (dated by TCRdb to 2018 to 2020). In the paper's terms, the time point label means: cycle 4 day 1 (C4D1), after more than 5 weeks of nivolumab. Every trial patient had relapsed after autologous stem cell transplantation, and cohorts A, B and C differed in prior brentuximab vedotin exposure. Magnetic negative selection with a Miltenyi CD4+ T cell isolation kit was used to purify CD4+ T cells from thawed PBMCs. Libraries were constructed by the immunoSEQ multiplex PCR assay. In its TCRdb copy, this immuneACCESS table keeps in-frame sequences only and misses some clones. Where compared with another copy, unresolved V genes explain less than half of these, and the others have no known cause. The sample table contains about 4,800 clones; only one count was recorded for roughly three quarters of them. The ten most abundant clones make up about 3% of the sample.

The sequenced sample was CD4+ T cells from blood, obtained before the fourth cycle of nivolumab. The receptors here all came from a human donor with classical Hodgkin lymphoma.

This clone is a singleton in its sample. The V call is TRBV7-2, the J call TRBJ2-7; D gene uncertain. V shed 2 bases and J shed 7 bases, with 12 bases lying between them. CDR3 length: 13 amino acids. Germline loops: CDR1 SGHTA, CDR2 FQGNSA. CDR3 sequence reads: CASSLYSENEQYF. DNA of the CDR3: TGTGCCAGCAGCTTATACTCGGAAAATGAGCAGTACTTC. Complete variable domain (other parts from reference TRBV7-2 and TRBJ2-7): GAGVSQSPSNKVTEKGKDVELRCDPISGHTALYWYRQSLGQGLEFLIYFQGNSAPDKSGLPSDRFSAERTGGSVSTLTIQRTQQEDSAVYLCASSLYSENEQYFGPGTRLTVT.

A remark on this clone: An end of the junction differs from the germline gene, which may be a read error. This chain uses TRBV6-1 with TRBJ1-2; D remains ambiguous. The CDR3 has 13 amino acids. From germline, CDR1 is MNHNS and CDR2 SASEGT. CDR3 amino acids: CASGRAGNYGHTF. For the CDR3, the DNA is TGTGCCAGCGGGAGGGCGGGAAACTATGGCCACACCTTC.

This rearrangement joins TRBV27 to TRBJ2-1, with 7 bases that match TRBD2. The junction had 15 bases not matched to a gene; V was cut back by 1 base and J by 12 bases. The CDR3 loop spans 16 amino acids. Germline-derived CDR1 and CDR2 are MNHEY and SMNVEV (reference sequence). The CDR3 DNA is TGTGCCAGCAGTTTATTAGCGGCCGCCGGTCGCGGGGGGCAGTTCTTC. It translates to CASSLLAAAGRGGQFF.

The gene calls are TRBV7-3 and TRBJ2-3; no reliable D call. The CDR3 totals 13 residues. V was cut by 5 bases and J by 6 bases, with 12 bases left in between. CDR1 SGHTA and CDR2 FQGTGA come from the germline V gene. Written as DNA, the CDR3 is TGTGCCAGCAGCCTATCACCAAGGGATACGCAGTATTTT. Encoded protein: CASSLSPRDTQYF. Together with reference TRBV7-3 and TRBJ2-3, the CDR3 gives the full variable domain: GAGVSQTPSNKVTEKGKYVELRCDPISGHTALYWYRQSLGQGPEFLIYFQGTGAADDSGLPNDRFFAVRPEGSVSTLKIQRTERGDSAVYLCASSLSPRDTQYFGPGTRLTVL.

Only one count was recorded for this clone. This rearrangement joins TRBV7-3 to TRBJ2-1; possibly TRBD2 for D (5 bases). Germline V lookup: CDR1 SGHTA, CDR2 FQGTGA. This CDR3 contains 12 residues. The V and J ends lost 4 bases and 9 bases respectively, with 10 bases between them. DNA of the CDR3: TGTGCCAGCAGCTCCGTCAGCGGTGAGCAGTTCTTC. This codes for CASSSVSGEQFF. Full variable domain (rest looked up from reference TRBV7-3 and TRBJ2-1): GAGVSQTPSNKVTEKGKYVELRCDPISGHTALYWYRQSLGQGPEFLIYFQGTGAADDSGLPNDRFFAVRPEGSVSTLKIQRTERGDSAVYLCASSSVSGEQFFGPGTRLTVL.

This chain links TRBV9 with TRBJ2-5, with D possibly being TRBD1 or TRBD2 (6 bases each). From germline, CDR1 is SGDLS and CDR2 YYNGEE. This CDR3 has 14 amino acids. Trimming pared 3 bases from V and 0 bases from J, leaving 9 bases between. The chain's CDR3 is CASSEGGYQETQYF. Here the CDR3 DNA reads TGTGCCAGCAGCGAGGGGGGATACCAAGAGACCCAGTACTTC.

The chain links TRBV5-1 to TRBJ1-2, with unresolved D. CDR1 is SGHRS, CDR2 YFSETQ, per germline. This CDR3 has 15 amino acids. Trimming left V 2 bases short and J 2 bases short, with 13 bases between. The CDR3 DNA reads TGCGCCAGCAGCTTTGACCCATGGGGAAACTATGGCTACACCTTC. This encodes CASSFDPWGNYGYTF.

This clone has only a few counts. V and J are TRBV7-3 and TRBJ1-1; 10 bases are shared with TRBD1. J gave up 1 base and V 5 bases, and 4 bases lay outside the gene matches. There are 15 residues in the CDR3. Germline CDR1 SGHTA, CDR2 FQGTGA. The CDR3 DNA sequence: TGTGCCAGCAGCGAGACAGGGGGCCCGAACACTGAAGCTTTCTTT. Translation gives CASSETGGPNTEAFF.

V gene TRBV6-1 combines with J gene TRBJ1-2, with TRBD1 identical over 9 bases. In germline, CDR1 is MNHNS, CDR2 SASEGT. The CDR3 has 15 residues. The ends lost 10 bases at V and 4 bases at J; junction bases unmatched: 13. CDR3 loop: CATWTGQGIGYGYTF. CDR3 coding DNA: TGTGCCACTTGGACTGGACAGGGGATCGGCTATGGCTACACCTTC.

This chain connects TRBV5-4 to TRBJ2-3; TRBD2 matches at 12 bases. The CDR3 contains 17 residues. Germline CDR1 and CDR2: SGHNT and YYREEE (reference sequence). Trimming took 3 bases from V and 2 from J; bases not matched to a gene: 7. CDR3 amino acids: CASSSRLAGALTDTQYF. As DNA, the CDR3 is TGTGCCAGCAGCTCCCGACTAGCGGGGGCGCTCACAGATACGCAGTATTTT.